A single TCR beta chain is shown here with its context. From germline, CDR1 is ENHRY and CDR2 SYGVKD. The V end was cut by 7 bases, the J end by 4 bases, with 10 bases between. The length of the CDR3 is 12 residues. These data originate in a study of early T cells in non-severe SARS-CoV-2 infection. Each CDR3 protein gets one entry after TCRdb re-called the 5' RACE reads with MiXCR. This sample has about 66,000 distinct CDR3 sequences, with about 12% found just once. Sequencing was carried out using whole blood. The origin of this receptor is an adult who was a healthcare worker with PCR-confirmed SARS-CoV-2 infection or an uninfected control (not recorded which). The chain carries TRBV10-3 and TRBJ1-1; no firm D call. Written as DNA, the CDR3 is TGTGCCATCACCGACCTTTCCACTGAAGCTTTCTTT. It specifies CAITDLSTEAFF.